The present T cell receptor (beta chain) was sequenced within a study of patients and donors after allogeneic stem cell transplantation. This CDR3 comprises 14 residues. From germline, CDR1 is SQVTM and CDR2 ANQGSEA. The junction had 2 bases not matched to a gene; V was cut back by 3 bases and J by 0 bases. TCRdb ran MiXCR on the RT-PCR reads and lists one entry per CDR3 protein. This sample yields approximately 150,000 distinct CDR3 sequences, of which approximately 40% are seen a single time; 50% belongs to the top ten. Only one count was recorded for this clonotype. Sample: blood, either unsorted or a sorted T cell fraction (not recorded which). The chain recombines TRBV29-1 with TRBJ2-1; 7 bases agree with TRBD2. This clonotype was sampled from a human donor who was either an allogeneic HSCT recipient or a stem cell or donor lymphocyte infusion donor (not recorded which). It is not recorded whose cells these are; they may come from a transplant donor. CDR3 loop: CSVEAGVSYNEQFF. In DNA form, the CDR3 reads TGCAGCGTTGAGGCGGGGGTCTCCTACAATGAGCAGTTCTTC.